The 3 T cell receptor beta chains below come from one sample, sequenced in a study of technical replicates of blood from a handful of donors. Data came from immunoSEQ multiplex PCR; TCRdb stores just in-frame clones and leaves some out. The repertoire holds about 76,000 clones, with roughly 94% as singletons. Material: T cells isolated from PBMCs. These receptors originate from a human donor in good health.

This rearrangement joins TRBV7-3 to TRBJ2-2; 7 positions match TRBD2. The CDR3 contains 14 residues. Germline V gene sequence: CDR1 SGHTA, CDR2 FQGTGA. V was pared by 3 bases and J by 5 bases, with 3 bases of the junction left unmatched. DNA of the CDR3: TGTGCCAGCAGCTTCGGCGGGAGTACCGGGGAGCTGTTTTTT. It is translated as CASSFGGSTGELFF.

V usage is TRBV10-1 and J usage is TRBJ2-1, with 8 bases lining up with TRBD2. V shed 1 base, J shed 3 bases, and the junction held 5 bases outside the gene matches. CDR3 length equals 16 residues. The germline gives CDR1 WNHNN, CDR2 SYGVQD (reference sequence). The CDR3 spells CASSEFREGFYNEQFF. The CDR3 DNA is TGCGCCAGCAGTGAGTTCCGGGAGGGATTCTACAATGAGCAGTTCTTC.

The count of this clone is one. The CDR3 coding sequence is TGTGCCAGCAGCCCCCTCGATACGCAGTATTTT. It translates to CASSPLDTQYF. This chain joins TRBV11-2 and TRBJ2-3; no clear D. The CDR3 covers 11 residues. Trimming removed 5 bases at V and 6 bases at J, with 6 bases between. CDR1 is SGHAT and CDR2 is FQNNGV in the germline V gene.